These 28 T cell receptor beta chains share one sample of origin, sequenced in a study of radiotherapy plus CTLA-4 blockade in lung cancer. Clones were read by immunoSEQ multiplex PCR, and TCRdb kept only the in-frame ones, dropping some. The table includes 100,000 or so clones, around 84% detected once. Sequenced material: peripheral blood, taken from a patient treated with radiotherapy plus ipilimumab. All receptors derive from a human donor with non-small cell lung cancer that progressed on radiotherapy plus ipilimumab.

This clone has just one count. V and J are TRBV7-9 and TRBJ2-5, with a possible D match to TRBD1 (6 bases). The CDR3 totals 15 residues. The germline gives CDR1 SEHNR, CDR2 FQNEAQ (reference sequence). V was shortened by 5 bases and J by 2 bases, with 15 bases between the two germline ends. The CDR3 spells CASSARPGEQETQYF. The CDR3 nucleotides read TGTGCCAGCAGCGCCAGACCAGGGGAGCAAGAGACCCAGTACTTC.

The chain links TRBV28 to TRBJ2-7, with 7 positions matching TRBD2. Germline values: CDR1 MDHEN, CDR2 SYDVKM. The CDR3 is 17 amino acids. Trimming removed 5 bases from V and 3 bases from J; junction bases left unmatched: 16. CDR3 in DNA: TGTGCCAGCAGTCCTACAAAGGTAGGGGAGGGCCTCTACGAGCAGTACTTC. Protein sequence: CASSPTKVGEGLYEQYF.

The genes are TRBV9 and TRBJ2-7; TRBD2 is a possible D gene (5 bases). The CDR3 extends over 13 amino acids. V shed 3 bases and J shed 2 bases, with 9 bases lying between them. CDR1 is SGDLS and CDR2 is YYNGEE in the germline V gene. The CDR3 DNA is TGTGCCAGCAGCGACGGGGTGGCCTACGAGCAGTACTTC. It is translated as CASSDGVAYEQYF.

The rearrangement uses TRBV7-2 and TRBJ2-5; no definite D call. The germline CDR1 and CDR2 sequences are SGHTA and FQGNSA. Trimming took off 1 base at V and 1 base at J, with 7 bases between the two ends. The CDR3 sequence is 14 residues long. CDR3 residues: CASSLGLRQETQYF. CDR3 nucleotide sequence: TGTGCCAGCAGCTTAGGGTTGCGCCAAGAGACCCAGTACTTC. Full variable domain (missing parts from reference TRBV7-2 and TRBJ2-5): GAGVSQSPSNKVTEKGKDVELRCDPISGHTALYWYRQSLGQGLEFLIYFQGNSAPDKSGLPSDRFSAERTGGSVSTLTIQRTQQEDSAVYLCASSLGLRQETQYFGPGTRLLVL.

The gene calls are TRBV11-2 and TRBJ1-2, with D uncertain. The V gene lost 0 bases and the J gene lost 4 bases, with 6 bases spanning the gap. Germline V gives CDR1 SGHAT, CDR2 FQNNGV. This CDR3 region has 13 residues. The CDR3 DNA reads TGTGCCAGCAGCTTAGATCGAGGCTATGGCTACACCTTC. This translates into CASSLDRGYGYTF. The full variable domain, in which reference TRBV11-2 and TRBJ1-2 provide the parts outside the CDR3, is EAGVAQSPRYKIIEKRQSVAFWCNPISGHATLYWYQQILGQGPKLLIQFQNNGVVDDSQLPKDRFSAERLKGVDSTLKIQPAKLEDSAVYLCASSLDRGYGYTFGSGTRLTVV.

J is TRBJ2-3 and V is TRBV5-1; TRBD1 is a possible D gene (6 bases). V lost 0 bases to trimming and J lost 5 bases, with 13 bases between them. The CDR3 runs to 15 residues. CDR1 is SGHRS, CDR2 YFSETQ, per germline. The CDR3 DNA is TGCGCCAGCAGCTTGGCAGGGGCGCAAGGAGATACGCAGTATTTT. Its translation: CASSLAGAQGDTQYF.

Comments on this clone: The junction departs from germline at one end; a sequencing error may be responsible. The CDR3 region is CASSRLAGSYNEQFF. For the CDR3, the DNA is TGTGCTAGCAGCCGACTAGCGGGATCCTACAATGAGCAGTTCTTC. The chain combines TRBV7-7 with TRBJ2-1, with 11 bases that match TRBD2. CDR3 length: 15 amino acids. The germline CDR1 and CDR2 sequences are SSHAT and FNYEAQ (reference sequence).

The V call is TRBV6-6, the J call TRBJ1-1; D is undetermined. Germline V gene sequence: CDR1 MNHNY, CDR2 SVGAGI (reference sequence). V dropped 9 bases and J dropped 1 base, with 18 bases sitting between them. CDR3 length equals 15 residues. The CDR3 here is CASGAGWGGNTEAFF. In DNA, the CDR3 is TGTGCCAGTGGTGCCGGTTGGGGTGGGAACACTGAAGCTTTCTTT.

This CDR3 reads CASSLGAGNTDTQYF. CDR3 nucleotides: TGTGCCAGCAGCTTAGGTGCGGGAAACACAGATACGCAGTATTTT. This rearrangement joins TRBV7-6 to TRBJ2-3; D might be TRBD2 (6 bases). Germline lookup yields CDR1 SGHVS and CDR2 FNYEAQ. CDR3 size: 15 residues. The V and J ends lost 1 base and 2 bases respectively, with 10 bases between them.

J is TRBJ2-3 and V is TRBV28; D may match TRBD1 or TRBD2 (6 bases each). V lost 2 bases, J lost 4 bases, and 7 bases lay in between. The CDR3 loop spans 13 amino acids. CDR1 is MDHEN, CDR2 SYDVKM, per germline. The CDR3 region has the DNA TGTGCCAGCAGTTTAGGGGGGCCAGATACGCAGTATTTT. The encoded protein is CASSLGGPDTQYF.

This clone has just a few counts. The V call is TRBV10-3, the J call TRBJ1-3; D is uncertain. Trimming took 2 bases from V and 2 from J, leaving 1 base between them. The CDR3 is made up of 12 amino acids. Germline CDR1 reads ENHRY; CDR2 reads SYGVKD. CDR3 sequence reads: CAISETGNTIYF. CDR3 nucleotides: TGTGCCATCAGTGAGACTGGAAACACCATATATTTT.

The CDR3 DNA is TGTGCCAGCAGCTCAGTACGGGGACTAGCGGGAGAGGTGGTGCAGTTCTTC. Translating gives CASSSVRGLAGEVVQFF. The V call is TRBV7-2, the J call TRBJ2-1, with 14 bases fitting TRBD2. Per the germline V gene, CDR1 is SGHTA and CDR2 is FQGNSA. This CDR3 comprises 17 residues. The V and J ends lost 4 bases and 12 bases, in that order; junction bases with no gene match: 14.

V and J are TRBV7-2 and TRBJ2-3; perhaps TRBD2 as D (6 bases). Germline values: CDR1 SGHTA, CDR2 FQGNSA. There are 15 residues in the CDR3. Trimming took off 5 bases at V and 1 base at J, with 13 bases between the two ends. The DNA for the CDR3 is TGTGCCAGCAGCCCGCGGGACTCCCGCACAGATACGCAGTATTTT. Its protein is CASSPRDSRTDTQYF.

This clone was picked up a small number of times. The rearrangement joins TRBV5-8 to TRBJ2-7; D gene uncertain. Deletions cut 2 bases from V and 0 bases from J, with 9 bases between. The CDR3 extends over 14 amino acids. Germline V gene sequence: CDR1 SGHTS, CDR2 YDEGEE. CDR3: CASSLNRNSYEQYF. CDR3 sequence (DNA): TGTGCCAGCAGCTTAAACAGAAACTCCTACGAGCAGTACTTC.

This chain's CDR3 is CASSPPGGLNEQFF. The CDR3 nucleotides are TGTGCCAGCAGTCCGCCCGGGGGACTCAATGAGCAGTTCTTC. The gene calls are TRBV27 and TRBJ2-1; D may be TRBD2 (6 bases). The CDR3 length is 14 residues. CDR1 is MNHEY, CDR2 SMNVEV, per germline (reference sequence). Deletions cut 5 bases from V and 6 bases from J, with 14 bases between.

The chain links TRBV7-3 to TRBJ1-5; D is unclear. The CDR3 totals 15 residues. V lost 5 bases and J 2 bases, leaving 13 bases between the germline ends. Germline V gene sequence: CDR1 SGHTA, CDR2 FQGTGA. For the CDR3, the DNA is TGTGCCAGCAGCCGGGGAACAGAGGGCAATCAGCCCCAGCATTTT. Protein: CASSRGTEGNQPQHF.

The V call is TRBV2, the J call TRBJ2-2, with TRBD1 identical over 7 bases. Germline values: CDR1 SNHLY, CDR2 FYNNEI. The CDR3 has 16 residues. Trimming took 7 bases from V and 1 from J; bases not matched to a gene: 9. Here the CDR3 DNA reads TGTGCCAGCATTATCGACAGGGCAAAGAACACCGGGGAGCTGTTTTTT. It encodes CASIIDRAKNTGELFF. The variable domain in full, completed from reference TRBV2 and TRBJ2-2, reads EPEVTQTPSHQVTQMGQEVILRCVPISNHLYFYWYRQILGQKVEFLVSFYNNEISEKSEIFDDQFSVERPDGSNFTLKIRSTKLEDSAMYFCASIIDRAKNTGELFFGEGSRLTVL.

The gene calls are TRBV7-6 and TRBJ2-3; no firm D call. CDR1 and CDR2 from the germline V gene are SGHVS and FNYEAQ. With 1 base removed from V and 0 bases from J, the gap between germline ends came to 11 bases. The CDR3 has 16 amino acids. DNA of the CDR3: TGTGCCAGCAGCTTAGGACACGCTCTTAGCACAGATACGCAGTATTTT. This gives the protein CASSLGHALSTDTQYF.

The V gene is TRBV5-6, the J gene TRBJ2-7, with 8 bases that match TRBD1. CDR3 length equals 17 residues. The germline gives CDR1 SGHDT, CDR2 YYEEEE. V dropped 3 bases and J dropped 1; count of bases not matched to a gene: 12. CDR3 sequence reads: CASSYKPGQESSYEQYV. The DNA for the CDR3 is TGTGCCAGCAGCTATAAACCGGGACAGGAATCTTCCTACGAGCAGTACGTC.

The chain recombines TRBV28 with TRBJ2-7; TRBD2 matches at 8 bases. The junction had 7 bases not matched to a gene; V was cut back by 3 bases and J by 6 bases. Looked up from germline, CDR1 is MDHEN and CDR2 is SYDVKM. The CDR3 is made up of 14 amino acids. This CDR3 is CASSFSSGSGEQYF. In nucleotides, the CDR3 is TGTGCCAGCAGTTTTTCTAGCGGGTCTGGCGAGCAGTACTTC.

This clone was recorded a few times. One base separates it from a far larger clone, so it is likely a read error. No conserved phenylalanine or tryptophan is present at the end of the CDR3, so a read error is the likely explanation. The DNA is omitted, as the CDR3 cannot be located on it reliably, and the CDR3 follows TCRdb's listing. V and J are TRBV21-1 and TRBJ1-1. TRBV21-1 is listed as a pseudogene. 8 amino acids form the CDR3, both terminal residues included. The CDR3 region is CASSGRGS.

The chain combines TRBV29-1 with TRBJ1-1; no clear D gene. The germline V gene encodes CDR1 SQVTM and CDR2 ANQGSEA. The CDR3 is 14 amino acids. V dropped 5 bases and J dropped 2 bases, with 15 bases sitting between them. The CDR3 spells CSVFSGLGNTEAFF. The CDR3 coding sequence is TGCAGCGTTTTTTCAGGACTAGGAAACACTGAAGCTTTCTTT.

The chain has TRBV30 and TRBJ2-5, with D perhaps matching TRBD2 (6 bases). Germline V gene sequence: CDR1 GTSNPN, CDR2 SVGIG (reference sequence). The CDR3 loop spans 11 amino acids. The germline V and J ends were trimmed by 5 bases and 7 bases, with 11 bases remaining between them. CDR3 bases: TGTGCCTGGGGCGGGGCAGGGACCCAGTACTTC. This encodes CAWGGAGTQYF.

This chain links TRBV4-1 with TRBJ1-4; D is perhaps TRBD1 (5 bases). Between the trimmed V and J ends, which lost 0 bases and 5 bases, there was a span of 13 bases. Germline loops: CDR1 MGHRA, CDR2 YSYEKL. CDR3 length equals 16 residues. The CDR3 DNA reads TGCGCCAGCAGCCAAGAACAGGTCGAATGGAATGAAAAACTGTTTTTT. It specifies CASSQEQVEWNEKLFF.

This clone turned up a few times. CDR3 nucleotide sequence: TGTGCCAGCAGCAACGTAGCGGGCCAGGACTACGAGCAGTACGTC. Its protein product is CASSNVAGQDYEQYV. This chain uses TRBV21-1 with TRBJ2-7; the table's D call, TRBD2, was not checked against the DNA. TRBV21-1 is deemed a pseudogene. The CDR3 extends over 15 amino acids.

In DNA form, the CDR3 reads TGTGCCAGCTCACCAATTTGGGGCAGCCGCTCCTACGAGCAGTACTTC. Its protein is CASSPIWGSRSYEQYF. This chain uses TRBV18 with TRBJ2-7; tentatively, D is TRBD1 (5 bases). CDR3 length: 16 residues. Germline V gene data show CDR1 as KGHSH and CDR2 as LQKENI. V was cut by 2 bases and J by 0 bases, with 14 bases left in between.

This sequence joins TRBV27 and TRBJ2-7; D gene uncertain. The CDR3 has 16 amino acids. The germline V gene has CDR1 MNHEY and CDR2 SMNVEV (reference sequence). Trimming stripped 2 bases from V and 2 bases from J, with 16 bases between. DNA for the CDR3: TGTGCCAGCAGTTTAACCCTTGGGCAGTTCGCCTACGAGCAGTACGTC. It is translated as CASSLTLGQFAYEQYV.

The gene calls are TRBV5-1 and TRBJ1-6, with a possible D match to TRBD1 (5 bases). The ends were cut back, 4 bases at V and 7 bases at J, with 12 bases in the middle. CDR3 length: 14 amino acids. Germline V gene sequence: CDR1 SGHRS, CDR2 YFSETQ. The DNA for the CDR3 is TGCGCCAGCAGCAGGGACGGCATAAATTCACCCCTCCACTTT. Its translation is CASSRDGINSPLHF.